Here is one T cell receptor (beta chain) with its context. The data were taken from a study of blood T cell repertoires in COVID-19. The overall study: Specimens from acute and convalescent COVID-19 originated in the United States, Italy and Spain.

The CDR3 totals 15 residues. The V gene's germline CDR1 is SNHLY and CDR2 FYNNEI. V lost 2 bases, J lost 7 bases, and 7 bases stayed unmatched. As processed by the authors: It was from reference gene primer amplification that nucleated cell counts were estimated. The table came from immunoSEQ multiplex PCR; TCRdb's copy has only in-frame clones and leaves some out. The V and J calls and clone size were taken over from that table, and D and trimming were inferred from the DNA. Of 250,000 to 300,000 clones listed, over 70% are singletons. This receptor was identified in a man aged 80 or over with acute or convalescent COVID-19. Input material: peripheral blood. J is TRBJ1-5 and V is TRBV2; 8 bases align to TRBD1. The CDR3 is CASSESLDRGQPQHF. CDR3 sequence (DNA): TGTGCCAGCAGTGAATCCCTCGACAGGGGCCAGCCCCAGCATTTT.